Here is one T cell receptor (beta chain) with its context. What it binds is not known. This sample stems from a study of metastatic and nonmetastatic thyroid tumors. The wider study: Peripheral blood and tumor or nodule samples from malignant and benign thyroid patients were compared. Regarding the study as a whole: Compared with benign nodules, malignant thyroid tumors were reported to have significantly higher TCR beta diversity in both blood and tumor.

Germline CDR1 and CDR2: MNHEY and SVGEGT. The CDR3 is 10 amino acids. V was shortened by 10 bases and J by 4 bases, with 5 bases between the two germline ends. All patients were untreated before thyroid surgery. Source study methods: In papillary thyroid cancer, a distant-metastasis classifier was built using CDR3 differences across clinicopathological groups. MiXCR was used by TCRdb to re-call the PCR reads. TCRdb, not the authors, supplied the V and J calls. Of approximately 40,000 clones listed, over 25% are singletons. The sample consisted of blood. This clonotype was obtained from a male donor with papillary thyroid cancer or a benign thyroid nodule (not recorded which). Some clones in this sample may be carry-over from other donors' samples. The chain recombines TRBV6-2 or TRBV6-3 with TRBJ1-3; D unclear. The CDR3 is CAKDGNTIYF. CDR3 bases: TGTGCCAAAGACGGAAACACCATATATTTT.